The 17 T cell receptor beta chains below all came from one sample that was sequenced in a study of CXCR3-negative and CXCR3-positive naive CD8 T cells. The method, 5' RACE with UMI labels, was used to prepare the TRB cDNA libraries. After re-calling the 5' RACE reads, TCRdb lists one entry per CDR3 protein, DNA absent. Its table records tens of thousands of distinct CDR3 sequences. No antigens are known for them. Study outcomes and limitations: TRB CDR3s of CXCR3-positive naive cells were more hydrophobic than those of CXCR3-negative naive cells.

Sample: naive CXCR3+ CD8+ T cells from blood. Subset meaning: CD45RO-CCR7+CD27+CD95- naive CD8+ T cells expressing CXCR3 (TNR3+). The receptor source for this set is a human donor in good health. Some clones in this sample may be carry-over from other donors' samples.

The chain uses TRBV4-1 and TRBJ2-7. Germline CDR1 MGHRA, CDR2 YSYEKL. This CDR3 contains 15 residues. CDR3 residues: CASSQERLSSYEQYF.

The chain recombines TRBV10-3 with TRBJ2-1. Germline CDR1 reads ENHRY; CDR2 reads SYGVKD. This CDR3 has 11 residues. The CDR3 loop reads CAIRQVEGQFF.

V is TRBV12-3 or TRBV12-4 and J is TRBJ2-5; the TRBD2 assignment by TCRdb is unverifiable without DNA. The CDR3 contains 17 residues. The CDR3 here is CASSLQLAGMYQETQYF.

The chain joins TRBV28 to TRBJ2-5; with no DNA, the TCRdb D assignment of TRBD2 cannot be verified. Germline V lookup: CDR1 MDHEN, CDR2 SYDVKM. The CDR3 covers 15 residues. Here the CDR3 reads CASSPSPSGRETQYF.

This chain's CDR3 is CAISDPPKPLFYEQYF. This chain connects TRBV10-3 to TRBJ2-7; there is no DNA to check the TCRdb D call of TRBD1. The CDR3 runs to 16 residues. Looked up from germline, CDR1 is ENHRY and CDR2 is SYGVKD.

This chain's CDR3 is CASSRDSGLARNEQFF. V gene TRBV4-2 combines with J gene TRBJ2-1; checking the TCRdb D call of TRBD2 is not possible without DNA. Germline lookup yields CDR1 LGHNA and CDR2 YNFKEQ. The CDR3 is 16 amino acids.

The chain combines TRBV20-1 with TRBJ2-1. Germline CDR1 reads DFQATT; CDR2 reads SNEGSKA (reference sequence). The CDR3 spans 16 residues. This CDR3 reads CSARVYVESSYNEQFF.

The CDR3 here is CASSYPLRADDLAGVAKNIQYF. V and J are TRBV6-6 and TRBJ2-4; the D gene TCRdb calls, TRBD2, cannot be checked with no DNA. This CDR3 region has 22 residues. CDR1 is MNHNY and CDR2 is SVGAGI in the germline V gene (reference sequence).

The chain carries TRBV14 and TRBJ1-1; as DNA is missing, the TRBD1 call by TCRdb cannot be tested. This CDR3 is 15 amino acids long. Germline loops: CDR1 SGHDN, CDR2 FVKESK. The CDR3 spells CASSPGRGHRVEAFF.

The V call is TRBV7-9, the J call TRBJ2-7; the TRBD1 assignment by TCRdb is unverifiable without DNA. CDR1 is SEHNR and CDR2 is FQNEAQ in the germline V gene (reference sequence). The CDR3 runs to 13 residues. The CDR3 sequence is CASTPGQLFEQYF.

The chain combines TRBV27 with TRBJ2-7. Germline values: CDR1 MNHEY, CDR2 SMNVEV (reference sequence). This CDR3 region has 14 residues. CDR3 sequence reads: CASSFGQGPYEQYF.

This chain connects TRBV29-1 to TRBJ2-1; TCRdb designates TRBD2, a call that cannot be tested without DNA. Germline values: CDR1 SQVTM, CDR2 ANQGSEA. The CDR3 sequence is 13 residues long. The CDR3 sequence is CSVEGRPNNEQFF.

This chain links TRBV6-5 with TRBJ2-5; absent DNA, TCRdb's TRBD1 call cannot be checked. This CDR3 is 12 amino acids long. CDR1 and CDR2 from the germline V gene are MNHEY and SVGAGI. The CDR3 sequence: CASNGGEETQYF.

The gene calls are TRBV28 and TRBJ1-5; TCRdb's D call, TRBD1, is unchecked because there is no DNA. The CDR3 consists of 14 residues. Germline-derived CDR1 and CDR2 are MDHEN and SYDVKM. The CDR3 sequence: CANILTGVNQPQHF.

CDR3 residues: CSARGWDQPQHF. The chain has TRBV20-1 and TRBJ1-5. In germline, CDR1 is DFQATT, CDR2 SNEGSKA (reference sequence). The CDR3 runs 12 residues.

This chain uses TRBV10-3 with TRBJ1-5; TCRdb names TRBD1, which stays unverified in the absence of DNA. CDR3 length: 15 residues. Looked up from germline, CDR1 is ENHRY and CDR2 is SYGVKD. CDR3 loop: CAIRSGTGENQPQHF.

The chain joins TRBV14 to TRBJ2-5; TCRdb returns TRBD1, unconfirmable since there is no DNA. This CDR3 spans 13 amino acids. The germline CDR1 and CDR2 sequences are SGHDN and FVKESK. The CDR3 loop reads CASSQEWDITQYF.